The 5 T cell receptor beta chains below were found in one sample sequenced in a study of blood T cell repertoires in COVID-19. The assay was immunoSEQ multiplex PCR, and TCRdb's table has in-frame clones only and misses some. This table has about 91,000 clones, roughly 72% appearing once. Source material: peripheral blood. The receptors originated from a man aged 70-80 years with acute or convalescent COVID-19.

The gene calls are TRBV11-3 and TRBJ2-1, with 9 bases fitting TRBD2. Germline CDR1 SGHNT, CDR2 YENEEA. Trimming at V came to 4 bases and at J to 9 bases, leaving 10 bases not matched to a gene. CDR3 size: 15 residues. CDR3 region: CASSSGGTSWGEQFF. CDR3 DNA: TGTGCCAGCAGCTCGGGCGGGACTAGCTGGGGTGAGCAGTTCTTC.

This clone has more than one count but fewer than ten. The chain links TRBV5-1 to TRBJ1-2; tentatively, D is TRBD1 (6 bases). This CDR3 is 13 amino acids long. The germline CDR1 and CDR2 sequences are SGHRS and YFSETQ. With 6 bases removed from V and 4 bases from J, the gap between germline ends came to 13 bases. In nucleotides, the CDR3 is TGCGCCAGCAACGAGGGGGAGGGCTATGGCTACACCTTC. This encodes CASNEGEGYGYTF.

The rearrangement links TRBV9 to TRBJ1-6; 7 nucleotides agree with TRBD1. V lost 0 bases, J lost 8 bases, and 2 bases stayed unmatched. This CDR3 contains 14 residues. Germline V gene sequence: CDR1 SGDLS, CDR2 YYNGEE. The CDR3 DNA sequence: TGTGCCAGCAGCGTAGGACAGGGAGATTCACCCCTCCACTTT. Translated, it gives CASSVGQGDSPLHF.

In this sample, this clone turned up a few times. The chain joins TRBV27 to TRBJ2-1; maybe TRBD1 (6 bases). V dropped 4 bases and J dropped 4 bases, with 8 bases sitting between them. The CDR3 sequence is 13 residues long. Germline lookup yields CDR1 MNHEY and CDR2 SMNVEV (reference sequence). The CDR3 DNA is TGTGCCAGCAGTTACAGGGAGTACAATGAGCAGTTCTTC. Translated, it gives CASSYREYNEQFF.

J is TRBJ1-1 and V is TRBV5-1; a possible D gene is TRBD1 (6 bases). V dropped 1 base and J dropped 6 bases, with 16 bases sitting between them. CDR3 length: 15 amino acids. Germline values: CDR1 SGHRS, CDR2 YFSETQ. Here the CDR3 DNA reads TGCGCCAGCAGCTTGTTGACAGGCCACAGGTCTGAAGCTTTCTTT. This sequence encodes CASSLLTGHRSEAFF.